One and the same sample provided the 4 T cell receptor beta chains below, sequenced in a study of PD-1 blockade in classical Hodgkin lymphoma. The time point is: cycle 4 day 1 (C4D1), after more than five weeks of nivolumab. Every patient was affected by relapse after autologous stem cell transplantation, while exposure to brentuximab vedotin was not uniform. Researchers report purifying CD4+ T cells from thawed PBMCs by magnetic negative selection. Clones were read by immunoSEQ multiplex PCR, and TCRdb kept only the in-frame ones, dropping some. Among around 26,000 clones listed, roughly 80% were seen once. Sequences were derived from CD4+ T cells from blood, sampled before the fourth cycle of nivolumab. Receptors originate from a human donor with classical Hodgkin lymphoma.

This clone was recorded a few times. This CDR3 reads CAWSVYQGIGGYTF. DNA of the CDR3: TGTGCCTGGAGTGTATATCAGGGTATAGGTGGCTACACCTTC. The chain combines TRBV30 with TRBJ1-2; maybe TRBD1 (5 bases). Trimming removed 0 bases from V and 7 bases from J, with 15 bases in between. Germline CDR1 GTSNPN, CDR2 SVGIG (reference sequence). The CDR3 runs 14 residues.

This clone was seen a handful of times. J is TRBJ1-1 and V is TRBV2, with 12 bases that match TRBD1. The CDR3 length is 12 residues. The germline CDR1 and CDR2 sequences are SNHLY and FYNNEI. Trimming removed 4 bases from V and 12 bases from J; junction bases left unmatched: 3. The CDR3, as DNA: TGTGCCAGCAGTGGGGACAGGGGGCTGTCTTTCTTT. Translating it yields CASSGDRGLSFF.

For the CDR3, the DNA is TGTGCCAGCAGCTTGACCATAGCAACCTACGAGCAGTACTTC. Its translation is CASSLTIATYEQYF. The chain recombines TRBV7-2 with TRBJ2-7; D not resolved. This CDR3 is built from 14 residues. The ends were cut back, 3 bases at V and 2 bases at J, with 11 bases in the middle. CDR1 and CDR2 (germline): SGHTA, FQGNSA.

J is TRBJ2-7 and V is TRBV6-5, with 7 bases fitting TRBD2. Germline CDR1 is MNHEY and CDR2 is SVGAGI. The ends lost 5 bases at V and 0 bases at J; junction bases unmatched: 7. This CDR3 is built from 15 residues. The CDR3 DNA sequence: TGTGCCAGCAGTCCGAGCGGGGCCACCTCCTACGAGCAGTACTTC. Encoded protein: CASSPSGATSYEQYF.